This entry lists 7 T cell receptor beta chains sequenced from one sample in a study of B cell selection in AIRE deficiency. Data came from immunoSEQ multiplex PCR; TCRdb stores just in-frame clones and leaves some out. The sample yields 20,000 or so clones, 92% seen once. Regulatory T cells were sorted as CD4+CD25hiCD127low/negative cells. Sequencing was carried out using CD4+CD25+ Tregs sorted from PBMCs. Receptors were obtained from a human donor in good health.

The rearrangement uses TRBV2 and TRBJ1-2; 8 bases agree with TRBD1. This CDR3 is 13 amino acids long. In germline, CDR1 is SNHLY, CDR2 FYNNEI. The J segment lost 7 bases and the V segment lost 2 bases, leaving 3 bases of the junction unmatched. In nucleotides, the CDR3 is TGTGCCAGCAGTGAATGGACAGGGTCTGGCTACACCTTC. It specifies CASSEWTGSGYTF.

This chain joins TRBV18 and TRBJ1-4; no reliable D call. The CDR3 extends over 13 amino acids. Per germline, CDR1 KGHSH and CDR2 LQKENI. V was pared by 2 bases and J by 5 bases, with 6 bases between. The DNA for the CDR3 is TGTGCCAGCTCACCAGGGCAGAATGAAAAACTGTTTTTT. Translated, it gives CASSPGQNEKLFF.

The chain uses TRBV18 and TRBJ2-7; D not resolved. Trimming pared 3 bases from V and 3 bases from J, leaving 9 bases between. Germline V lookup: CDR1 KGHSH, CDR2 LQKENI. The CDR3 totals 13 residues. CDR3 sequence reads: CASSPPVHYEQYF. The CDR3 region has the DNA TGTGCCAGCTCACCCCCGGTCCACTACGAGCAGTACTTC.

This rearrangement joins TRBV25-1 to TRBJ1-2; TRBD1 is a possible D gene (5 bases). This CDR3 comprises 15 residues. Germline values: CDR1 MGHDK, CDR2 SYGVNS. Trimming shortened V by 4 bases and J by 7 bases, and 19 bases separated the two germline ends. CDR3 DNA sequence: TGTGCCAGCAGTGGCCTCGGGACTGGGGACCGTGGCTACACCTTC. Amino acid sequence: CASSGLGTGDRGYTF.

The genes are TRBV6-6 and TRBJ2-1, with 10 bases that match TRBD2. The CDR3 is made up of 15 amino acids. The germline V gene encodes CDR1 MNHNY and CDR2 SVGAGI (reference sequence). V gave up 6 bases and J gave up 7 bases; unmatched junction bases: 9. CDR3 nucleotides: TGTGCCAGCAGGTTGAGCGGGAGGGCCCGGAATGAGCAGTTCTTC. It encodes CASRLSGRARNEQFF.

A single count supports this clone. The chain carries TRBV5-6 and TRBJ2-5, with a tentative D call TRBD2 (6 bases). Trimming cost V 4 bases and J 9 bases, with 16 bases left between them. This CDR3 is built from 13 residues. From germline, CDR1 is SGHDT and CDR2 YYEEEE. This CDR3 reads CASSPGPSGPQYF. CDR3 nucleotide sequence: TGTGCCAGCAGCCCCGGGCCGAGCGGGCCCCAGTACTTC.

The chain couples TRBV9 to TRBJ2-2, with 7 bases matching TRBD1. The trim removed 5 bases at V and 3 bases at J, leaving 4 bases unmatched. The germline gives CDR1 SGDLS, CDR2 YYNGEE. There are 14 residues in the CDR3. The CDR3 protein is CASRPTGYTGELFF. In DNA form, the CDR3 reads TGTGCCAGCAGACCGACAGGGTACACCGGGGAGCTGTTTTTT.